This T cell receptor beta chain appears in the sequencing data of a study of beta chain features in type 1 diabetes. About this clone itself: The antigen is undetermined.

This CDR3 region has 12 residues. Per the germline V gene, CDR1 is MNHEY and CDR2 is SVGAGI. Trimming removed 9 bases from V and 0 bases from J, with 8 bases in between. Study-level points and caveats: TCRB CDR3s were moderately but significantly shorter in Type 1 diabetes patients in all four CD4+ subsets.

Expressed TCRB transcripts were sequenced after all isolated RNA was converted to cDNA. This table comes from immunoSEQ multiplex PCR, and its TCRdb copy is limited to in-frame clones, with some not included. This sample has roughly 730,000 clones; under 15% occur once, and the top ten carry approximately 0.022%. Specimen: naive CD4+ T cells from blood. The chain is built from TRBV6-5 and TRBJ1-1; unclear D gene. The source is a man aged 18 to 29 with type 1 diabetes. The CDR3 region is CARSVMNTEAFF. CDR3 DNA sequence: TGTGCCAGGAGCGTGATGAACACTGAAGCTTTCTTT.